This T cell receptor (beta chain) was observed in a study of T cells in Graves' hyperthyroidism and ophthalmopathy. The germline V gene encodes CDR1 SGDLS and CDR2 YYNGEE. The CDR3 spans 14 residues. J gave up 7 bases and V 3 bases, and 8 bases lay outside the gene matches. Study-level points and caveats: Ophthalmopathy got predicted by the model a median roughly six months before its onset. Researchers report that a 13 V-J model separated ophthalmopathy from stable hyperthyroidism. Among clonotypes expanded in thyroid above 0.001, most were also found in blood.

A remark on this clonotype: Its antigen is as yet unknown.

Amplification of TCR beta CDR3 regions was performed using RNA transcripts as template. First-round RT-PCR with HTBI primers amplified the TCR CDR3 region. MiXCR, applied by TCRdb to the multiplex PCR reads, yields one record per CDR3 protein. The sample has 300,000 to 450,000 distinct CDR3 sequences, 14% seen once. The TCR was taken from a woman aged 30 to 39 with Graves' ophthalmopathy. The chain joins TRBV9 to TRBJ1-1, with 8 bases lining up with TRBD1. Material for sequencing was blood. CDR3 in amino acids: CASSATGVSLEAFF. CDR3 coding DNA: TGTGCCAGCAGCGCGACAGGGGTTTCCCTTGAAGCTTTCTTT.